Shown below are 20 T cell receptor beta chains from a single sample sequenced in a study of T cell changes during pregnancy in multiple sclerosis. The assay was immunoSEQ multiplex PCR, and TCRdb's table has in-frame clones only and misses some. The top ten clones hold over 8% of a sample with approximately 18,000 clones, 84% of them seen once. Sample: CD8+ T cells from peripheral blood mononuclear cells, taken in the second trimester of pregnancy. The receptors here all came from a female donor in good health, enrolled as a control in a pregnancy study.

The chain couples TRBV21-1 to TRBJ2-3; the D call in the table, TRBD2, was not verified against the DNA. TRBV21-1 is recorded as a pseudogene. The CDR3 extends over 16 amino acids. CDR3 residues: CASSKGGRGGTDTQYF. CDR3 DNA: TGTGCCAGCAGCAAAGGAGGGAGGGGAGGCACAGATACGCAGTATTTT.

V gene TRBV6-5 combines with J gene TRBJ2-7; no definite D call. V lost 0 bases and J 6 bases, leaving 9 bases between the germline ends. The V gene's germline CDR1 is MNHEY and CDR2 SVGAGI. The CDR3 totals 13 residues. CDR3 residues: CASSYSILSEQYF. The CDR3 DNA sequence: TGTGCCAGCAGTTACTCCATTCTTAGCGAGCAGTACTTC.

The rearrangement links TRBV5-1 to TRBJ2-1; 9 positions match TRBD1. The germline V gene has CDR1 SGHRS and CDR2 YFSETQ. This CDR3 has 16 residues. The junction had 7 bases not matched to a gene; V was cut back by 0 bases and J by 6 bases. The CDR3 DNA is TGCGCCAGCAGCTTGGCCGGGGGACAGGGCGGCAATGAGCAGTTCTTC. Translation: CASSLAGGQGGNEQFF.

V gene TRBV9 combines with J gene TRBJ2-1; 14 bases fit TRBD2. The ends lost 3 bases at V and 4 bases at J; junction bases unmatched: 3. Germline lookup yields CDR1 SGDLS and CDR2 YYNGEE. This CDR3 is built from 16 residues. The CDR3 region is CASSAGTSGSYNEQFF. The CDR3 region has the DNA TGTGCCAGCAGCGCGGGGACTAGCGGGAGTTACAATGAGCAGTTCTTC.

The rearrangement joins TRBV27 to TRBJ2-4, with a weak D call TRBD1 (6 bases). The CDR3 spans 18 residues. Deletions cut 4 bases from V and 8 bases from J, with 27 bases between. CDR1 and CDR2 from the germline V gene are MNHEY and SMNVEV (reference sequence). The CDR3 sequence: CASSSLRLDRPLRDIQYF. CDR3 coding DNA: TGTGCCAGCAGTTCACTACGGCTGGACAGACCCCTTCGGGACATTCAGTACTTC.

J is TRBJ2-7 and V is TRBV28, with TRBD1 matching 8 bases. The J segment lost 2 bases and the V segment lost 6 bases, leaving 6 bases of the junction unmatched. The CDR3 is 14 amino acids. Germline values: CDR1 MDHEN, CDR2 SYDVKM. The CDR3, as DNA: TGTGCCAGCAGCCCCAGGACAGGGACCTACGAGCAGTACTTC. Protein sequence: CASSPRTGTYEQYF.

The chain has TRBV7-2 and TRBJ1-2, with a possible D match to TRBD1 (6 bases). Between the trimmed V and J ends, which lost 5 bases and 7 bases, there was a span of 11 bases. The CDR3 sequence is 12 residues long. In germline, CDR1 is SGHTA, CDR2 FQGNSA. The CDR3 loop is CASSPPQGGYTF. CDR3 nucleotides: TGTGCCAGCAGCCCACCACAGGGTGGCTACACCTTC.

This chain connects TRBV11-2 to TRBJ2-7; D remains unclear. The CDR3 is made up of 13 amino acids. The V end lost 2 bases, the J end lost 0 bases, and 5 bases lay between the germline ends. In germline, CDR1 is SGHAT, CDR2 FQNNGV. The CDR3 reads CASSLQDSYEQYF. The CDR3 bases are TGTGCCAGCAGCTTACAGGACTCCTACGAGCAGTACTTC.

This rearrangement joins TRBV10-3 to TRBJ2-2, with 7 bases identical to TRBD1. Germline lookup yields CDR1 ENHRY and CDR2 SYGVKD. The trim removed 10 bases at V and 4 bases at J, leaving 9 bases unmatched. There are 14 residues in the CDR3. The chain's CDR3 is CATTTGEFTGELFF. The CDR3 DNA is TGTGCCACGACAACAGGGGAGTTCACCGGGGAGCTGTTTTTT.

The chain recombines TRBV4-1 with TRBJ2-7; TRBD1 might be the D (5 bases). V was trimmed by 3 bases and J by 2 bases, leaving 14 bases between them. The germline gives CDR1 MGHRA, CDR2 YSYEKL. The CDR3 loop spans 15 amino acids. The CDR3 DNA reads as TGCGCCAGCAGCCACTCGGACACTGGGGCCTACGAGCAGTACTTC. This translates into CASSHSDTGAYEQYF.

This rearrangement joins TRBV6-5 to TRBJ1-2; weak D call: TRBD1 (5 bases). The CDR3 has 14 amino acids. V lost 6 bases to trimming and J lost 3 bases, with 14 bases between them. Germline lookup yields CDR1 MNHEY and CDR2 SVGAGI. This CDR3 reads CASSLRDSHYGYTF. Written as DNA, the CDR3 is TGTGCCAGCAGCCTCCGTGACAGCCACTATGGCTACACCTTC.

This chain links TRBV7-9 with TRBJ1-2; TRBD1 agrees at 10 bases. CDR1 is SEHNR and CDR2 is FQNEAQ in the germline V gene (reference sequence). The CDR3 loop spans 18 amino acids. V shed 5 bases and J 4 bases; nucleotides not matched to a gene: 16. Here the CDR3 DNA reads TGTGCCAGCAGCATTGCGGGACAGGGGCTCATTAGGGGCTATGGCTACACCTTC. It specifies CASSIAGQGLIRGYGYTF.

The chain employs TRBV6-1 and TRBJ2-7, with a possible D match to TRBD1 (5 bases). Per the germline V gene, CDR1 is MNHNS and CDR2 is SASEGT. V dropped 8 bases and J dropped 2 bases, with 10 bases sitting between them. The CDR3 contains 12 residues. The CDR3 nucleotides read TGTGCCAGCGAGTCAGGGACCTACGAGCAGTACTTC. Translating gives CASESGTYEQYF.

The CDR3 loop reads CASSQDVRGWYEQYF. CDR3 DNA: TGCGCCAGCAGCCAAGATGTCCGGGGGTGGTACGAGCAGTACTTC. The V and J genes are TRBV4-3 and TRBJ2-7; maybe TRBD2 (6 bases). Germline values: CDR1 LGHNA, CDR2 YSLEER. Trimming removed 0 bases from V and 4 bases from J, with 13 bases in between. The CDR3 consists of 15 residues.

This clone has just one count. This chain uses TRBV10-3 with TRBJ2-1, with D possibly TRBD2 on 7 matching bases. The CDR3 extends over 15 amino acids. The V end lost 4 bases, the J end lost 4 bases, and 14 bases lay between the germline ends. Germline loops: CDR1 ENHRY, CDR2 SYGVKD. In nucleotides, the CDR3 is TGTGCCATCAGTGCCGGGGGGCTCTCATACAATGAGCAGTTCTTC. Protein: CAISAGGLSYNEQFF.

This clone came up a few times. CDR3 sequence (DNA): TGTGCCAGTACGGACAAAGGGAACACTGAAGCTTTCTTT. Its translation: CASTDKGNTEAFF. This chain links TRBV19 with TRBJ1-1; D possibly corresponds to TRBD1 (5 bases). Germline CDR1 LNHDA, CDR2 SQIVND (reference sequence). V was clipped by 7 bases and J by 1 base, with 10 bases between them. This CDR3 region has 13 residues.

This sequence joins TRBV7-3 and TRBJ2-5, with a weak D call TRBD2 (7 bases). From germline, CDR1 is SGHTA and CDR2 FQGTGA. This CDR3 is 13 amino acids long. V was clipped by 5 bases and J by 5 bases, with 12 bases between them. The CDR3 is CASSPKGGETQYF. The DNA of the CDR3 is TGTGCCAGCAGCCCCAAGGGGGGGGAGACCCAGTACTTC.

Concerning this clone itself: Other DNA sequences in the sample encode the same CDR3. The gene calls are TRBV4-2 and TRBJ2-5; possible D gene TRBD2, 6 bases. Germline-derived CDR1 and CDR2 are LGHNA and YNFKEQ. CDR3 length: 15 residues. V dropped 0 bases and J dropped 1 base, with 9 bases sitting between them. The CDR3 spells CASSQDRGTQETQYF. In DNA, the CDR3 is TGTGCCAGCAGCCAAGATCGGGGGACCCAAGAGACCCAGTACTTC.

In regard to this clone: Since a far larger clone is one base different, this is likely a read error. This chain connects TRBV7-2 to TRBJ1-1, with D maybe TRBD1 (5 bases). The germline CDR1 and CDR2 sequences are SGHTA and FQGNSA. The ends were cut back, 5 bases at V and 3 bases at J, with 10 bases in the middle. This CDR3 spans 13 amino acids. DNA for the CDR3: TGTGCCAGCAGCCCCCCGGGGGACACTGAAGCTTTCTTT. Translation: CASSPPGDTEAFF.

The chain links TRBV4-2 to TRBJ2-6; possible D gene TRBD1, 5 bases. CDR1 is LGHNA, CDR2 YNFKEQ, per germline. Trimming took 1 base from V and 2 from J, leaving 6 bases between them. There are 15 residues in the CDR3. The CDR3 nucleotides read TGTGCCAGCAGCCAAGTGGGGCCTGGGGCCAACGTCCTGACTTTC. Its protein product is CASSQVGPGANVLTF.